Listed below are T cell receptor beta chains from one sample, sequenced in a study of vaccination effects on CD4 cells after COVID-19. The antigens of these receptors remain unknown. Repertoires were generated with immunoSEQ multiplex PCR, while TCRdb's copy carries only in-frame clones and drops some. The sample records more than 60,000 clones, about 74% being singletons. Sequencing was performed on CD4+ T cells from PBMCs cultured with HCoV-229E spike peptides, taken after COVID-19 vaccination. The origin of the receptors is a human donor who received a COVID-19 vaccine. The CDR3 runs from the conserved cysteine through the conserved F or W. The D gene is left open where the match is weak. Size is omitted from some rows. Given values are once, few, many or a class for expanded clones.

v_gene	abundance	j_gene	d_gene	CDR3aa	CDR3nt
TRBV5-8	NA	TRBJ2-3	NA	CASSLAKGGLVDTQYF	TGTGCCAGCAGCTTGGCCAAAGGGGGTTTGGTCGATACGCAGTATTTT
TRBV5-1	few	TRBJ2-1	TRBD1	CASGILPQGADSYNEQFF	TGCGCCAGCGGAATTCTCCCTCAGGGGGCGGACTCCTACAATGAGCAGTTCTTC
TRBV7-2	once	TRBJ1-2	NA	CASSYKSPTMGYTF	TGTGCCAGCAGCTACAAATCCCCAACGATGGGCTACACCTTC
TRBV24-1	NA	TRBJ1-2	NA	CATSEAGTRSIYGYTF	TGTGCCACCAGTGAGGCCGGGACAAGATCGATCTATGGCTACACCTTC
TRBV15	NA	TRBJ1-1	NA	CATSRDLRAGVTEAFF	TGTGCCACCAGCAGAGATCTAAGGGCCGGGGTTACTGAAGCTTTCTTT
TRBV5-1	once	TRBJ2-6	NA	CASSLVPRLSSGANVLTF	TGCGCCAGCAGCTTGGTGCCCAGGCTAAGCTCTGGGGCCAACGTCCTGACTTTC
TRBV6-6	NA	TRBJ2-5	NA	CASNVPNRETQYF	TGTGCCAGCAACGTTCCGAATAGGGAGACCCAGTACTTC
TRBV7-2	NA	TRBJ1-5	NA	CASSLVGGAYQPQHF	TGTGCCAGCAGCTTAGTAGGGGGGGCGTATCAGCCCCAGCATTTT
TRBV28	NA	TRBJ1-2	TRBD1	CASSLLATGLRSYTF	TGTGCCAGCAGTTTATTGGCGACAGGGCTGCGGAGCTACACCTTC
TRBV6-4	NA	TRBJ2-3	TRBD2	CASSDNSHAGGTDTQYF	TGTGCCAGCAGTGACAACAGTCACGCGGGGGGCACAGATACGCAGTATTTT
TRBV9	NA	TRBJ1-1	NA	CASSDAGTEAFF	TGTGCCAGCAGCGACGCGGGGACTGAAGCTTTCTTT
TRBV14	NA	TRBJ2-5	NA	CASSQAGVTETQYF	TGTGCCAGCAGCCAAGCGGGGGTAACAGAGACCCAGTACTTC
TRBV20-1	few	TRBJ2-2	NA	CSARLLGELFF	TGCAGTGCTAGATTGTTGGGGGAGCTGTTTTTT
TRBV28	NA	TRBJ1-2	NA	CASSSRQAFYGYTF	TGTGCCAGCAGTTCCCGACAGGCCTTCTATGGCTACACCTTC
TRBV19	few	TRBJ1-5	TRBD1	CASSTGTGAGNQPQHF	TGTGCCAGTAGTACAGGGACAGGAGCAGGCAATCAGCCCCAGCATTTT
TRBV6-5	NA	TRBJ2-2	TRBD1	CASSWTGTTGELFF	TGTGCCAGCAGTTGGACAGGGACCACCGGGGAGCTGTTTTTT
TRBV7-2	NA	TRBJ1-2	NA	CASSLGGVRGYTF	TGTGCCAGCAGCTTAGGTGGGGTCAGAGGCTACACCTTC
TRBV10-3	few	TRBJ2-3	TRBD2	CAISLSGGADTQYF	TGTGCCATCAGCCTTAGCGGGGGGGCAGATACGCAGTATTTT
TRBV6-5	few	TRBJ1-4	TRBD1	CASKAPGGREKLFF	TGTGCCAGCAAGGCTCCAGGGGGAAGAGAAAAACTGTTTTTT
TRBV27	NA	TRBJ1-6	NA	CASSLAGIRSPLHF	TGTGCCAGCAGTTTGGCAGGGATAAGGTCACCCCTCCACTTT
TRBV6-5	few	TRBJ2-2	NA	CASTATLNTGELFF	TGTGCCAGCACCGCGACTCTAAACACCGGGGAGCTGTTTTTT
TRBV15	few	TRBJ2-1	NA	CATSMAGPIDEQFF	TGTGCCACCAGCATGGCAGGTCCGATCGATGAGCAGTTCTTC
TRBV30	NA	TRBJ2-4	NA	CAWSVGWGLGNIQYF	TGTGCCTGGAGTGTAGGGTGGGGTTTGGGGAACATTCAGTACTTC
TRBV27	NA	TRBJ1-2	TRBD1	CASSRLPGTEYGYTF	TGTGCCAGCAGTCGGTTGCCCGGGACAGAGTATGGCTACACCTTC
TRBV30	NA	TRBJ1-2	NA	CAWKRAPANYGYTF	TGTGCCTGGAAGAGGGCACCCGCTAACTATGGCTACACCTTC
TRBV6-5	NA	TRBJ1-2	NA	CASSWDLASGYTF	TGTGCCAGCAGCTGGGACCTTGCGAGCGGCTACACCTTC
TRBV5-5	NA	TRBJ1-2	NA	CASSLRAAGNFYGYTF	TGTGCCAGCAGCTTGAGAGCAGCAGGAAATTTCTATGGCTACACCTTC
TRBV2	NA	TRBJ2-5	NA	CASSGWETQYF	TGTGCCAGCAGTGGCTGGGAGACCCAGTACTTC
TRBV5-1	NA	TRBJ1-1	NA	CASSLVWGTNTEAFF	TGCGCCAGCAGCTTGGTTTGGGGTACGAACACTGAAGCTTTCTTT
TRBV7-8	NA	TRBJ1-1	NA	CASSLLAQGAFF	TGTGCCAGCAGCTTACTAGCCCAAGGCGCTTTCTTT
TRBV15	NA	TRBJ1-6	NA	CATSRDLNSPLHF	TGTGCCACCAGCAGAGACTTGAATTCACCCCTCCACTTT
TRBV5-1	NA	TRBJ2-5	NA	CASSFGTKETQYF	TGCGCCAGCAGCTTCGGGACAAAAGAGACCCAGTACTTC
TRBV29-1	NA	TRBJ1-2	TRBD1	CSGGGQGVSGGYTF	TGCAGCGGGGGAGGACAGGGGGTATCTGGTGGCTACACCTTC
TRBV5-1	NA	TRBJ1-6	NA	CASSLYSGGNSPLHF	TGCGCCAGCAGCTTATACAGCGGGGGGAATTCACCCCTCCACTTT
TRBV7-9	few	TRBJ1-1	NA	CASRLGTPNTEAFF	TGTGCCAGCAGGCTCGGGACACCGAACACTGAAGCTTTCTTT
TRBV12-3/TRBV12-4	NA	TRBJ1-2	NA	CASTQGGYGYTF	TGTGCCAGCACCCAAGGGGGGTATGGCTACACCTTC
TRBV3-1/TRBV3-2	NA	TRBJ1-5	NA	CASVEQPQHF	TGTGCCAGCGTCGAACAGCCCCAGCATTTT
TRBV6-1	NA	TRBJ2-5	NA	CASSEGLGEVTQYF	TGTGCCAGCAGTGAAGGGCTGGGGGAGGTGACCCAGTACTTC
TRBV24-1	NA	TRBJ1-2	NA	CATSDGSNYGYTF	TGTGCCACCAGTGATGGGTCCAACTATGGCTACACCTTC
TRBV25-1	NA	TRBJ2-1	NA	CASSPSLNEQFF	TGTGCCAGCAGTCCCTCCCTTAATGAGCAGTTCTTC
TRBV6-1	once	TRBJ1-1	NA	CASSESWGWNTEAFF	TGTGCCAGCAGTGAATCCTGGGGATGGAACACTGAAGCTTTCTTT
TRBV10-1	NA	TRBJ2-3	TRBD2	CASSEELAGYTDTQYF	TGCGCCAGCAGTGAGGAACTAGCGGGATACACAGATACGCAGTATTTT
TRBV20-1	NA	TRBJ1-3	NA	CSASSEAGNTIYF	TGCAGTGCTAGTTCGGAAGCTGGAAACACCATATATTTT
TRBV5-1	once	TRBJ2-1	TRBD2	CASSLAGLAGTNEQFF	TGCGCCAGCAGCTTGGCGGGGCTAGCGGGGACCAATGAGCAGTTCTTC
TRBV5-1	NA	TRBJ2-5	NA	CASSLISDKQETQYF	TGCGCCAGCAGCTTGATATCGGACAAGCAAGAGACCCAGTACTTC